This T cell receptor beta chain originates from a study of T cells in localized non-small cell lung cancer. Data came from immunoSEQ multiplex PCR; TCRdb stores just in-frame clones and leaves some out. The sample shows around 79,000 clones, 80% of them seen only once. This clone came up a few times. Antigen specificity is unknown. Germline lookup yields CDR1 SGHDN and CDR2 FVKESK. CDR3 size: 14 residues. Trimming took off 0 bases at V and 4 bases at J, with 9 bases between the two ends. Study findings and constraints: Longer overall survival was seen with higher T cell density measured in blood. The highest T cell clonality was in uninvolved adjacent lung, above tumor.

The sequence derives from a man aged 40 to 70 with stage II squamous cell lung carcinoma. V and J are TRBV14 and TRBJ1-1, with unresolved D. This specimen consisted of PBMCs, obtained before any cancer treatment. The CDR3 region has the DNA TGTGCCAGCAGCCAAGAGGTCTGGGGCACTGAAGCTTTCTTT. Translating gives CASSQEVWGTEAFF. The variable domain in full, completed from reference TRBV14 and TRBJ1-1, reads EAGVTQFPSHSVIEKGQTVTLRCDPISGHDNLYWYRRVMGKEIKFLLHFVKESKQDESGMPNNRFLAERTGGTYSTLKVQPAELEDSGVYFCASSQEVWGTEAFFGQGTRLTVV.